Listed below are T cell receptor beta chains from one sample, sequenced in a study of cytomegalovirus exposure and HLA in healthy donors. Profiled with immunoSEQ multiplex PCR; TCRdb holds only in-frame clones, not every one. Of 200,000 to 300,000 clones in the sample, roughly 81% were seen once. Sequencing was done on a sample of PBMCs. The origin of the receptors is a woman between 35 and 50 years old in good health and CMV-seropositive. Both conserved end residues are part of each CDR3. Each record gives: J gene, V gene, CDR3 protein.

TRBJ2-7	TRBV28	CASSLLPGQRTYEQYF
TRBJ2-1	TRBV4-3	CASSQDLVRGQSSYNEQFF
TRBJ1-2	TRBV28	CASSQPTGLRYGYTF
TRBJ1-1	TRBV27	CASSFREAITEAFF
TRBJ1-5	TRBV30	CAWSIESNQPQHF
TRBJ2-1	TRBV7-2	CASSQGLNYEQFF
TRBJ1-1	TRBV19	CASNDRRGMNTEAFF
TRBJ2-7	TRBV6-5	CASSYSGGLASDEQYF
TRBJ2-1	TRBV6-4	CASSDSPGLGNEQFF
TRBJ1-2	TRBV6-5	CASSYSGGGYTF
TRBJ2-1	TRBV7-9	CASSPGLAGYNEQFF
TRBJ1-1	TRBV7-9	CASSTRGTGGLREAFF
TRBJ2-1	TRBV7-6	CASSLRGRFSNEQFF
TRBJ2-3	TRBV28	CASSLAAGGVDTQYF
TRBJ1-5	TRBV23-1	CASSQSPRFSHLANQPQHF
TRBJ2-2	TRBV28	CASSLFGGTGELFF
TRBJ2-3	TRBV7-2	CASSLAGGSTDTQYF
TRBJ2-7	TRBV7-9	CASSLTSGLAGDQEQYF
TRBJ1-5	TRBV19	CASSIGHRNQPQHF
TRBJ2-1	TRBV4-2	CASSAGLAGYNEQFF
TRBJ2-3	TRBV4-1	CASSQDFSGSALGTDTQYF
TRBJ2-5	TRBV12-5	CASGGGNPGGTQYF
TRBJ1-6	TRBV25-1	CASRDTGSSYNSPLHF
TRBJ2-7	TRBV7-9	CSSSSTSGGGNYEQYF
TRBJ1-2	TRBV28	CASGRGGVVNYGYTF
TRBJ2-7	TRBV6-5	CASRKNRDRGHEQYF
TRBJ2-5	TRBV10-3	CAISEAGAETQYF
TRBJ2-7	TRBV5-8	CASSLWDTPSYEQYF
TRBJ1-1	TRBV19	CASSLTGMYGEAFF
TRBJ2-7	TRBV6-5	CASSYSLASGSHEQYF
TRBJ2-1	TRBV5-1	CASSSGMNNEQFF
TRBJ2-7	TRBV19	CASKMAGDTYEQYF
TRBJ2-3	TRBV30	CAWAADRRAIDTQYF
TRBJ1-4	TRBV7-9	CASSYPDTQTEKLFF
TRBJ2-1	TRBV30	CAWTDPGLAGYEQFF
TRBJ2-1	TRBV6-5	CASSYFLGRAPNEQFF
TRBJ1-1	TRBV7-8	CASSPGQNTEAFF
TRBJ2-7	TRBV5-1	CASSTDREGEQYF
TRBJ2-3	TRBV2	CASSDDGGRGDTQYF
TRBJ2-1	TRBV7-6	CASSRRTSGRERINEQFF
TRBJ1-1	TRBV5-1	CASSLVGRGQTEAFF
TRBJ2-7	TRBV28	CASSRDSTYEQYF